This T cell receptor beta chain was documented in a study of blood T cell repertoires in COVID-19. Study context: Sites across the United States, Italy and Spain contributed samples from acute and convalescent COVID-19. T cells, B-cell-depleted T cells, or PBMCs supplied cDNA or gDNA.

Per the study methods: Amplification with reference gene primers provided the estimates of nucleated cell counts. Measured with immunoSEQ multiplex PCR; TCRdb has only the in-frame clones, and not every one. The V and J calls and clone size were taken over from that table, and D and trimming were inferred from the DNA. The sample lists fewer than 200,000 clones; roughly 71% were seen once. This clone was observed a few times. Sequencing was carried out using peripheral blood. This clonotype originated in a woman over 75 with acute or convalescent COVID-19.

The CDR3 here is CATSLGSPTGELFF. CDR3 in DNA: TGTGCCACCAGCCTAGGGAGTCCTACCGGGGAGCTGTTTTTT. V is TRBV15 and J is TRBJ2-2, with D possibly matching TRBD2 (5 bases). Germline loops: CDR1 LNHNV, CDR2 YYDKDF (reference sequence). Trimming left V 5 bases short and J 5 bases short, with 12 bases between. The CDR3 sequence is 14 residues long. Using reference TRBV15 and TRBJ2-2 for the parts outside the CDR3, the full variable domain is DAMVIQNPRYQVTQFGKPVTLSCSQTLNHNVMYWYQQKSSQAPKLLFHYYDKDFNNEADTPDNFQSRRPNTSFCFLDIRSPGLGDTAMYLCATSLGSPTGELFFGEGSRLTVL.